This paragraph covers one T cell receptor beta chain sequence. The CDR3 runs to 13 residues. From germline, CDR1 is LNHDA and CDR2 SQIVND (reference sequence). Trimming took 4 bases from V and 4 from J, leaving 7 bases between them. Rearranged V-D-J TRB sequences were amplified with a mixed TRB-A/B primer pool. Using its own MiXCR run on the multiplex PCR reads, TCRdb lists one record per CDR3 protein. The sample consists of about 3,300 distinct CDR3 sequences, more than 20% of them appearing once. This sample was taken from a study of T cell repertoires in aging, cancer and after chemotherapy. The template was genomic DNA from peripheral blood, not RNA.

The TCR originated in a human donor with a solid tumor. The chain combines TRBV19 with TRBJ2-2; D not certain. Sequenced input: blood. This CDR3 is CASSRVGTGELFF. The DNA of the CDR3 is TGTGCCAGTAGTAGGGTGGGCACCGGGGAGCTGTTTTTT.